These T cell receptor beta chains were read from a single sample in a study of breast tumors, draining lymph nodes, adjacent tissues. One entry per CDR3 protein results from TCRdb running MiXCR on the multiplex PCR reads. This repertoire shows more than 85,000 distinct CDR3 sequences, 21% found once; its top ten account for over 1%. Sample: axillary lymph node tissue. The receptors were sampled from a female donor with breast cancer. Some clones in this sample may be carry-over from other donors' samples. Both conserved end residues are part of each CDR3. A D gene is named only where the DNA matches it firmly. Size is stated for part of the rows, as once, few or many counts, or as a class when the clone is expanded.

medium-sized,TRBV7-9,TRBJ2-3,.,CASSQTRPDTQYF,TGTGCCAGCAGCCAAACCCGTCCAGATACGCAGTATTTT
many,TRBV7-9,TRBJ1-2,TRBD1,CASSLAGDRGQVGYTF,TGTGCCAGCAGCTTAGCTGGTGACAGGGGGCAGGTTGGCTACACCTTC
.,TRBV6-7,TRBJ2-2,TRBD1,CASSRGQGYTGELFF,TGTGCCAGCAGCCGGGGACAGGGGTACACCGGGGAGCTGTTTTTT
many,TRBV11-2,TRBJ2-5,.,CASSFGGGGRQETQYF,TGTGCCAGCAGCTTCGGCGGGGGCGGTCGGCAAGAGACCCAGTACTTC
many,TRBV28,TRBJ2-5,.,CASSPPGGLETQYF,TGTGCCAGCAGTCCCCCCGGAGGGTTGGAGACCCAGTACTTC
many,TRBV10-1,TRBJ2-2,.,CASSESGIIGSTGELFF,TGCGCCAGCAGTGAGTCGGGGATTATTGGGAGTACCGGGGAGCTGTTTTTT
many,TRBV20-1,TRBJ2-1,TRBD1,CSVKDREVRGEQFF,TGCAGTGTTAAGGACAGGGAGGTAAGAGGTGAGCAGTTCTTC
many,TRBV20-1,TRBJ2-7,TRBD1,CSASLNRGYEQYF,TGCAGTGCTAGCCTAAACAGGGGCTACGAGCAGTACTTC
few,TRBV28,TRBJ1-2,TRBD1,CASSRGGPANYGYTF,TGTGCCAGCAGCCGAGGGGGCCCAGCTAACTATGGCTACACCTTC
few,TRBV6-1,TRBJ2-5,.,CASRSDTGIEETQYF,TGTGCCAGCAGATCCGACACCGGGATAGAAGAGACCCAGTACTTC
few,TRBV27,TRBJ1-5,TRBD1,CASSPGTDYSNQPQHF,TGTGCCAGCAGCCCGGGGACAGACTATAGCAATCAGCCCCAGCATTTT
many,TRBV2,TRBJ2-5,.,CASSEARSDRETQYF,TGTGCCAGCAGTGAAGCGCGGAGCGACCGAGAGACCCAGTACTTC
many,TRBV20-1,TRBJ2-1,.,CSASFGTYNEQFF,TGCAGTGCTAGTTTCGGTACCTACAATGAGCAGTTCTTC
many,TRBV20-1,TRBJ2-5,TRBD1,CSATLDRGRRETQYF,TGCAGTGCTACCTTGGACAGGGGGCGTCGGGAGACCCAGTACTTC